This TCR beta chain derives from a study of T cell responses to AZD1222 COVID-19 vaccine (dated by TCRdb to the early 2020s). Turning to the overall study: AZD1222 recipients given second doses at about 4 weeks or at about 12 weeks were pooled, since spike-specific TCR depth and breadth were not found to differ between the two schedules. TCR sequencing was performed for approximately 240 trial participants, of whom 207 were given two doses of AZD1222 and around 25 were given two doses of MenACWY control vaccine. Trial participants were enrolled by age into 18-55, 56-69 and 70-plus year subgroups, with roughly 150, 30 and 60 TCR-sequenced participants respectively.

General study outcomes and caveats: The 56-69-year group was small, and its depth increase did not reach significance, likely because of low power. Nearly half of unique spike-specific TCRs reportedly recognized epitopes outside regions mutated in the B.1.351 and B.1.1.7 variants. CD4 TCRs associated with the vaccine covered the entire spike protein, and the dominant responses were in regions 160-218 and 743-854. After two AZD1222 doses, both the breadth and the depth of spike-specific TCRs were significantly higher than at day 0 and than in MenACWY recipients. Participants were mostly white British and included more females than males, and it was suggested by the authors that clonal diversity may have been underestimated. Because no day 14 peak-response samples were available, the repertoires could be characterized only after the peak T cell response. Conclusions about previously exposed vaccinees are limited because only five or six AZD1222 recipients were SARS-CoV-2 seropositive at baseline.

The CDR3 regions of human TCRbeta chains were analyzed by immunosequencing. The source study handled its data this way. TCRs in the repertoires were compared against a reference library of SARS-CoV-2-specific TCRs that had been generated with the MIRA antigen-specificity platform. Breadth was defined as the fraction of unique TCRs that were SARS-CoV-2-associated, and depth was defined as the fraction of total T cells that were SARS-CoV-2-associated. Each spike-specific TCR was assigned to its reactive spike region and to a CD4 or CD8 class using the MIRA data. Log10-transformed breadth and depth values were compared by one-way ANOVA with Sidak's multiple comparisons tests. The source is immuneACCESS, and TCRdb retained only in-frame sequences with V and J called. Part of the clones is not carried over; for the studies checked, unresolved V genes explain less than half of this, and the remainder is unexplained. V and J calls and clone size come straight from that table; D and trimming were deduced from the DNA. The sample contains around 110,000 clones, roughly 89% of them found a single time. The ten largest clones capture roughly 21% of the sample.

CDR1 is given as SGHRS and CDR2 as YFSETQ, both from the germline V gene. Counted from cysteine to phenylalanine, this CDR3 has 16 amino acids. Only the CDR3 portion is preserved as DNA: 48 bases, with reading frame beginning at the first base. The junction carries 12 bases between V and J, which are trimmed by 0 bases and 0 bases respectively. The time point label, read with the paper, signifies: baseline before first vaccination. Vaccinee samples were obtained from the UK trials COV001 and COV002, which included a single-blind randomized controlled phase 2/3 trial of AZD1222 (ChAdOx1 nCoV-19) in healthy adults. For TCRbeta chain sequencing, PBMC samples were collected from trial participants at day 0 and at day 28 after the second dose. Details on this clone: The clone's antigen remains unknown. Within one base of it there is no much larger clone, and no base qualities were kept.

This receptor was taken from an adult in good health. The input for sequencing was peripheral blood, taken on day 0 of AZD1222 vaccination. The chain employs TRBV5-1 and TRBJ2-5; the D segment is perhaps TRBD1 or TRBD2, each sharing 6 matched bases. The CDR3 has the sequence CASSLGSGGHQETQYF. The DNA sequence reads TGCGCCAGCAGCTTGGGTAGTGGGGGGCACCAAGAGACCCAGTACTTC.